The 11 T cell receptor beta chains in this list originate from one sample, sequenced in a study of T cell responses to AZD1222 COVID-19 vaccine. Clones were read by immunoSEQ multiplex PCR, and TCRdb kept only the in-frame ones, dropping some. The top ten hold approximately 2% of the sample, which has about 180,000 clones, about nine tenths seen once. This specimen was peripheral blood, taken on day 0 of AZD1222 vaccination. The receptor set was obtained from an adult in good health.

The chain couples TRBV5-8 to TRBJ1-5; D not certain. CDR3 length: 14 residues. The V and J ends lost 7 bases and 1 base respectively, with 12 bases between them. CDR1 is SGHTS, CDR2 YDEGEE, per germline. CDR3 nucleotides: TGTGCCAGCCAAGCCCCCAGGAGCAATCAGCCCCAGCATTTT. It codes for CASQAPRSNQPQHF.

This chain joins TRBV19 and TRBJ2-2; 8 nucleotides agree with TRBD2. The germline V gene encodes CDR1 LNHDA and CDR2 SQIVND (reference sequence). Unmatched junction bases numbered 7, after V lost 4 bases and J lost 0 bases. The CDR3 has 17 amino acids. CDR3 nucleotides: TGTGCCAGTAGTAGAGTGAGCGGGGGCCCGAACACCGGGGAGCTGTTTTTT. The encoded protein is CASSRVSGGPNTGELFF.

Only a few counts were recorded for this clone. The chain has TRBV7-2 and TRBJ1-6; no firm D call. The germline V and J ends were trimmed by 1 base and 7 bases, with 14 bases remaining between them. CDR1 is SGHTA and CDR2 is FQGNSA in the germline V gene. The CDR3 has 16 amino acids. The CDR3 sequence is CASSLGGRVRNSPLHF. DNA of the CDR3: TGTGCCAGCAGCTTAGGCGGCCGGGTGAGGAATTCACCCCTCCACTTT. Combining the CDR3 with reference TRBV7-2 and TRBJ1-6 gives the whole variable domain GAGVSQSPSNKVTEKGKDVELRCDPISGHTALYWYRQSLGQGLEFLIYFQGNSAPDKSGLPSDRFSAERTGGSVSTLTIQRTQQEDSAVYLCASSLGGRVRNSPLHFGNGTRLTVT.

The V and J genes are TRBV27 and TRBJ2-3; unclear D gene. The CDR3 contains 13 residues. Germline CDR1 reads MNHEY; CDR2 reads SMNVEV (reference sequence). Trimming shortened V by 4 bases and J by 5 bases, and 10 bases separated the two germline ends. CDR3 protein: CASSSPELDTQYF. Written as DNA, the CDR3 is TGTGCCAGCAGTTCTCCAGAGCTAGATACGCAGTATTTT.

The chain combines TRBV3-1 (or the pseudogene TRBV3-2) with TRBJ2-1; no definite D call. In germline, CDR1 is LGHDT, CDR2 YNNKEL (reference sequence). The V end was cut by 2 bases, the J end by 0 bases, with 11 bases between. The length of the CDR3 is 16 residues. CDR3 coding DNA: TGTGCCAGCAGCCAAATGCCCGATAGCTCCTACAATGAGCAGTTCTTC. Translated, it gives CASSQMPDSSYNEQFF.

This clone showed up just once. The chain recombines TRBV10-1 with TRBJ2-7; perhaps TRBD1 as D (5 bases). The CDR3 has 10 amino acids. Germline V lookup: CDR1 WNHNN, CDR2 SYGVQD (reference sequence). The CDR3 sequence: CASSVTGGSV. In DNA form, the CDR3 reads TGCGCCAGCAGTGTAACAGGCGGATCGGTC.

This chain connects TRBV28 to TRBJ1-4, with no clear D. The CDR3 is 15 amino acids. The germline V gene encodes CDR1 MDHEN and CDR2 SYDVKM. Trimming took 2 bases from V and 4 from J, leaving 11 bases between them. The CDR3, as DNA: TGTGCCAGCAGTTTACCCCCAGAGGGTAATGAAAAACTGTTTTTT. It encodes CASSLPPEGNEKLFF. The full variable domain, rest sourced from reference TRBV28 and TRBJ1-4, is DVKVTQSSRYLVKRTGEKVFLECVQDMDHENMFWYRQDPGLGLRLIYFSYDVKMKEKGDIPEGYSVSREKKERFSLILESASTNQTSMYLCASSLPPEGNEKLFFGSGTQLSVL.

The J gene is TRBJ2-3, the V gene TRBV27; the D is unclear. The V gene's germline CDR1 is MNHEY and CDR2 SMNVEV (reference sequence). CDR3 length: 13 amino acids. The V end lost 5 bases, the J end lost 2 bases, and 8 bases lay between the germline ends. CDR3 bases: TGTGCCAGCAGTCCGCTGACCACAGATACGCAGTATTTT. This gives the protein CASSPLTTDTQYF.

The gene calls are TRBV7-9 and TRBJ1-5; no firm D call. This CDR3 is 12 amino acids long. Germline V gene lookup returns CDR1 SEHNR and CDR2 FQNEAQ (reference sequence). The V end lost 5 bases, the J end lost 7 bases, and 9 bases lay between the germline ends. The CDR3 nucleotides are TGTGCCAGCAGCCCCCCCGGGCAGCCCCAGCATTTT. This translates into CASSPPGQPQHF.

This clone has only one observation. The chain has TRBV11-2 and TRBJ2-2, with 11 bases lining up with TRBD1. The CDR3 extends over 15 amino acids. The V gene end was trimmed by 5 bases and the J gene end by 5 bases; junction bases not matched to a gene: 4. Germline-derived CDR1 and CDR2 are SGHAT and FQNNGV. CDR3 amino acids: CASSPGTGGTGELFF. CDR3 coding DNA: TGTGCCAGCAGCCCAGGGACAGGGGGGACCGGGGAGCTGTTTTTT.

The CDR3 DNA sequence: TGCGCCAGCAGCCTTGAAGGGGGGAACGATGGCTACACCTTC. It specifies CASSLEGGNDGYTF. The chain links TRBV4-3 to TRBJ1-2, with D possibly being TRBD1 (6 bases). Per the germline V gene, CDR1 is LGHNA and CDR2 is YSLEER. The CDR3 spans 14 residues. The V gene lost 4 bases and the J gene lost 6 bases, with 15 bases spanning the gap.